The T cell receptor beta chain under discussion was sequenced for a study of Ad26.COV2.S vaccination and SARS-CoV-2 variants. Study overall: It was the COV1001 Ad26.COV2.S trial arm that included the donor.

Clones were read by immunoSEQ multiplex PCR, and TCRdb kept only the in-frame ones, dropping some. The table includes 350,000 to 450,000 clones, about 92% detected once. Germline CDR1 reads ENHRY; CDR2 reads SYGVKD. This CDR3 contains 13 residues. With 10 bases removed from V and 8 bases from J, the gap between germline ends came to 17 bases. Treatment meaning: over 15 received Ad26.COV2.S at low or high dose, single or two shots; about 5 received placebo; per-sample allocation not given. Sampling was done on day 63 after the first vaccine or placebo injection. The material sequenced was peripheral blood, taken in a trial of Ad26.COV2.S vaccine versus placebo. The TCR sequence derives from a person aged 18-60 years who received the Ad26.COV2.S COVID-19 vaccine or a placebo. The genes are TRBV10-3 and TRBJ2-2, with D maybe TRBD2 (5 bases). In nucleotides, the CDR3 is TGTGCCACGATGGACGGGAACTCGGGGGAGCTGTTTTTT. It translates to CATMDGNSGELFF.